Presented here are 17 T cell receptor beta chains from one specimen sequenced in a study of T cells in Graves' hyperthyroidism and ophthalmopathy. Amplification of TCR beta CDR3 regions was performed using RNA transcripts as template. TCR CDR3 regions were first amplified by RT-PCR with HTBI primers. TCRdb reanalysed the multiplex PCR reads using MiXCR and keeps one entry per CDR3 protein. The table has about 690,000 distinct CDR3 sequences, 15% to 20% seen once. The sample comprised blood. These receptors all come from a man in his forties or fifties with Graves' hyperthyroidism.

This clonotype has at least ten counts. The rearrangement links TRBV18 to TRBJ1-6; D is ambiguous. The length of the CDR3 is 16 residues. V shed 2 bases and J shed 8 bases, with 16 bases lying between them. Germline V gives CDR1 KGHSH, CDR2 LQKENI. The CDR3 region has the DNA TGTGCCAGCTCACCAAACTTAGGTGGGAAAGATTCACCCCTCCACTTT. Its translation is CASSPNLGGKDSPLHF.

Comment on this clonotype: A much larger clonotype is one base distant, so this may be a read error. The conserved phenylalanine or tryptophan normally closing the CDR3 is absent here, so this likely arose from a read error. V gene TRBV11-3 combines with J gene TRBJ2-7; D tentatively reads TRBD1 or TRBD2 (6 bases each). The V gene lost 5 bases and the J gene lost 7 bases, with 21 bases spanning the gap. The germline CDR1 and CDR2 sequences are SGHNT and YENEEA. The CDR3 is 15 amino acids. CDR3 residues: CASSPGGGDAREQYC. The DNA for the CDR3 is TGTGCCAGCAGCCCTGGAGGGGGTGACGCCCGGGAGCAGTACTGC.

This clonotype was picked up many times. This chain joins TRBV30 and TRBJ1-1, with D possibly being TRBD1 (5 bases). The CDR3 length is 13 residues. Germline V gene lookup returns CDR1 GTSNPN and CDR2 SVGIG (reference sequence). The V gene lost 1 base and the J gene lost 11 bases, with 17 bases spanning the gap. CDR3 loop: CAWSGSGGRQAFF. In DNA form, the CDR3 reads TGTGCCTGGAGTGGGTCGGGGGGACGACAGGCTTTCTTT.

Ten or more counts support this clonotype. The rearrangement links TRBV2 to TRBJ2-1; 8 bases line up with TRBD1. Losses at the gene ends were 4 bases for V and 12 bases for J; bases not matched to a gene: 14. This CDR3 has 15 residues. Germline V gene data show CDR1 as SNHLY and CDR2 as FYNNEI. CDR3 protein: CASSVMDREPMRQFF. CDR3 sequence (DNA): TGTGCCAGCAGTGTTATGGACAGGGAACCAATGAGGCAGTTCTTC. The full variable domain, its missing parts supplied by reference TRBV2 and TRBJ2-1, is EPEVTQTPSHQVTQMGQEVILRCVPISNHLYFYWYRQILGQKVEFLVSFYNNEISEKSEIFDDQFSVERPDGSNFTLKIRSTKLEDSAMYFCASSVMDREPMRQFFGPGTRLTVL.

On this clonotype itself: Given a much more abundant clone one base away, this may be a read error. CDR3 residues: CASCPSVDYNEQFF. DNA of the CDR3: TGTGCCAGCTGCCCGTCGGTTGACTACAATGAGCAGTTCTTC. The V and J genes are TRBV18 and TRBJ2-1; D gene ambiguous. V was clipped by 7 bases and J by 3 bases, with 13 bases between them. Germline lookup yields CDR1 KGHSH and CDR2 LQKENI. The CDR3 has 14 residues.

This clonotype was counted a few times. The chain links TRBV15 to TRBJ2-3; D gene ambiguous. CDR1 and CDR2 from the germline V gene are LNHNV and YYDKDF (reference sequence). Deletions cut 5 bases from V and 3 bases from J, with 15 bases between. The CDR3 has 15 amino acids. This CDR3 reads CATSPSWAITDTQYF. The DNA for the CDR3 is TGTGCCACCAGCCCCAGTTGGGCAATTACAGATACGCAGTATTTT.

The chain carries TRBV29-1 and TRBJ1-2; D not certain. Germline V gene sequence: CDR1 SQVTM, CDR2 ANQGSEA. The CDR3 is 12 residues long. V was shortened by 3 bases and J by 6 bases, with 11 bases between the two germline ends. CDR3 region: CSVESISNGYTF. CDR3 DNA: TGCAGCGTTGAGTCTATTAGCAATGGCTACACCTTC.

This clonotype was seen a handful of times. A clone one base away is much larger, so this may be a read error. The chain couples TRBV12-3 or TRBV12-4 to TRBJ2-1; D not certain. The CDR3 has 14 amino acids. The CDR3 sequence: CASSLGLGYNEQLF. CDR3 nucleotides: TGTGCCAGCAGTTTAGGGCTAGGCTACAATGAGCAGCTCTTC.

This sequence joins TRBV2 and TRBJ1-1; D unresolved. The CDR3 loop spans 15 amino acids. CDR1 is SNHLY, CDR2 FYNNEI, per germline. V was clipped by 5 bases and J by 6 bases, with 19 bases between them. The CDR3 bases are TGTGCCAGCAGTCTTGAGGTCGTTTCGATCTCTGAAGCTTTCTTT. Its translation: CASSLEVVSISEAFF.

The chain links TRBV7-2 to TRBJ2-3; TRBD2 matches 10 bases. Per the germline V gene, CDR1 is SGHTA and CDR2 is FQGNSA. J lost 7 bases, V lost 1 base, and 8 bases had no gene match. This CDR3 has 16 residues. The CDR3 sequence: CASSLEGTSERNTQYF. The DNA for the CDR3 is TGTGCCAGCAGCTTAGAAGGGACTAGCGAGAGAAATACGCAGTATTTT.

The CDR3 here is CASSLAGTRGETQYF. CDR3 bases: TGCGCCAGCAGCTTGGCCGGGACCCGGGGAGAGACCCAGTACTTC. V and J are TRBV5-1 and TRBJ2-5; perhaps D is TRBD1 or TRBD2 (5 bases each). Trimming left V 0 bases short and J 4 bases short, with 13 bases between. The CDR3 has 15 residues. CDR1 and CDR2 (germline): SGHRS, YFSETQ.

This clonotype has more than one count but fewer than ten. The chain combines TRBV24-1 with TRBJ2-1; D may be TRBD2 (6 bases). This CDR3 is built from 16 residues. Trimming removed 2 bases from V and 2 bases from J, with 12 bases in between. Germline CDR1 and CDR2: KGHDR and SFDVKD. The CDR3, as DNA: TGTGCCACCAGTGATTCTTCGGACTACGCCTACAATGAGCAGTTCTTC. It translates to CATSDSSDYAYNEQFF.

This clonotype was counted only a few times. The rearrangement links TRBV6-1 to TRBJ2-1, with D maybe TRBD2 (6 bases). Germline lookup yields CDR1 MNHNS and CDR2 SASEGT. Trimming left V 3 bases short and J 2 bases short, with 8 bases between. The CDR3 runs to 14 residues. The CDR3 sequence is CASSDWGAYNEQFF. CDR3 coding DNA: TGTGCCAGCAGTGATTGGGGGGCCTACAATGAGCAGTTCTTC.

The gene calls are TRBV4-1 and TRBJ1-5; 7 bases agree with TRBD1. The CDR3 is made up of 15 amino acids. Unmatched junction bases numbered 4, after V lost 2 bases and J lost 3 bases. Germline loops: CDR1 MGHRA, CDR2 YSYEKL. The CDR3 region has the DNA TGCGCCAGCAGCCAAAGGGACAGCACCAATCAGCCCCAGCATTTT. Its protein product is CASSQRDSTNQPQHF.

In its sample, this clonotype was seen a few times. The V and J genes are TRBV19 and TRBJ1-1; D may be TRBD1 (5 bases). The CDR3 covers 15 residues. Trimming removed 1 base at V and 4 bases at J, with 13 bases between. In germline, CDR1 is LNHDA, CDR2 SQIVND (reference sequence). CDR3 protein: CASSIGDVSSTEAFF. CDR3 DNA sequence: TGTGCCAGTAGTATAGGGGACGTAAGTTCCACTGAAGCTTTCTTT. The full variable domain, rest sourced from reference TRBV19 and TRBJ1-1, is DGGITQSPKYLFRKEGQNVTLSCEQNLNHDAMYWYRQDPGQGLRLIYYSQIVNDFQKGDIAEGYSVSREKKESFPLTVTSAQKNPTAFYLCASSIGDVSSTEAFFGQGTRLTVV.

This clonotype was recorded many times. The chain combines TRBV2 with TRBJ2-7; the D gene is possibly TRBD2 (6 bases). Germline CDR1 reads SNHLY; CDR2 reads FYNNEI. This CDR3 is built from 13 residues. Trimming removed 10 bases from V and 0 bases from J, with 13 bases in between. CDR3 region: CATPGRSSYEQYF. DNA for the CDR3: TGTGCCACCCCGGGGAGGAGCTCCTACGAGCAGTACTTC.

In its sample, this clonotype was seen many times. The chain is built from TRBV11-2 and TRBJ2-2; a possible D gene is TRBD2 (5 bases). The CDR3 has 15 residues. V lost 7 bases, J lost 0 bases, and 12 bases lay in between. Germline V lookup: CDR1 SGHAT, CDR2 FQNNGV. The CDR3 DNA reads TGTGCCAGCACCTTCCGGGGAACGAACACCGGGGAGCTGTTTTTT. It yields the protein CASTFRGTNTGELFF. The variable domain in full, with the rest retrieved from reference TRBV11-2 and TRBJ2-2, is EAGVAQSPRYKIIEKRQSVAFWCNPISGHATLYWYQQILGQGPKLLIQFQNNGVVDDSQLPKDRFSAERLKGVDSTLKIQPAKLEDSAVYLCASTFRGTNTGELFFGEGSRLTVL.